This TCR beta chain comes out of a study of blood T cell repertoires in COVID-19. At the level of the study: From the United States, Italy and Spain came samples of acute and convalescent COVID-19. T cells, B-cell-depleted T cells, or PBMCs provided the cDNA or gDNA that served as material.

Original handling: The authors estimated nucleated cell counts from reference gene primer amplification. The method was immunoSEQ multiplex PCR; TCRdb's version includes in-frame clones alone and lacks a portion of them. V, J and clone size reflect that table, while D and trimming were determined from the DNA. The sample consists of around 200,000 clones, under 90% of them appearing once. CDR1 and CDR2 from the germline V gene are MNHEY and SVGAGI. The CDR3 length is 14 residues. V lost 6 bases, J lost 7 bases, and 15 bases lay in between. The TCR originated in a man aged 45 to 65 with acute or convalescent COVID-19. The J gene is TRBJ2-2, the V gene TRBV6-5; D gene unclear. Sequencing was done on a sample of peripheral blood. CDR3 loop: CASRLRSSDGELFF. The DNA for the CDR3 is TGTGCCAGCAGACTGCGTAGTAGTGACGGGGAGCTGTTTTTT.